This T cell receptor beta chain was documented in a study of cytomegalovirus exposure and HLA in healthy donors. Generated by immunoSEQ multiplex PCR, the TCRdb table keeps only in-frame clones and is missing some. The sample lists roughly 79,000 clones; 85% to 95% were seen once. The donors were members of the validation cohort, which comprised roughly 130 subjects and was separate from the first cohort of roughly 700 subjects. In germline, CDR1 is MNHEY, CDR2 SVGAGI. The CDR3 is 16 residues long. J was trimmed by 5 bases and V by 3 bases; bases with no gene match: 9. The chain is built from TRBV6-5 and TRBJ2-1, with TRBD2 identical over 8 bases. Sequenced material: PBMCs. This TCR derives from a man aged 18 to 30 in good health and CMV-seronegative. DNA for the CDR3: TGTGCCAGCAGTTATGCGGGAGGTCTGCGAAACAATGAGCAGTTCTTC. This encodes CASSYAGGLRNNEQFF.